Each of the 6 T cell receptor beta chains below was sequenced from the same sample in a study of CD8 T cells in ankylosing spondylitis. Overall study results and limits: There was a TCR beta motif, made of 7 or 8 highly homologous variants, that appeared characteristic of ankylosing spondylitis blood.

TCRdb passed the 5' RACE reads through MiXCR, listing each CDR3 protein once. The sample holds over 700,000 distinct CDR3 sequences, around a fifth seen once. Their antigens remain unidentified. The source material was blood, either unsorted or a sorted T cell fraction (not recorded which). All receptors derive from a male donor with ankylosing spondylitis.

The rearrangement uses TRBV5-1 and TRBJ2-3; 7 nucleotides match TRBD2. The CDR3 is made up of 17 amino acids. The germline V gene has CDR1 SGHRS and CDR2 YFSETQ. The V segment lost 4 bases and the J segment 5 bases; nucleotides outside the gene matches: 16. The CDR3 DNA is TGCGCCAGCAGCAGCGATTACGACGGACTAGATGAAGATACGCAGTATTTT. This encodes CASSSDYDGLDEDTQYF.

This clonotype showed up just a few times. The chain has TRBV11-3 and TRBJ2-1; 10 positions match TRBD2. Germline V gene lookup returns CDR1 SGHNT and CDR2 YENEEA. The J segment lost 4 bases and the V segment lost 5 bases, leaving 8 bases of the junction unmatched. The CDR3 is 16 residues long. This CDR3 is CASSSYSGGPYNEQFF. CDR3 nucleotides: TGTGCCAGCAGCAGTTATAGCGGGGGGCCATACAATGAGCAGTTCTTC.

Here the CDR3 DNA reads TGTGCCAGCAGATTAACAGGGATTCATGGCTACACCTTC. Encoded protein: CASRLTGIHGYTF. The chain employs TRBV6-5 and TRBJ1-2, with D perhaps TRBD1 (6 bases). In germline, CDR1 is MNHEY, CDR2 SVGAGI. The CDR3 spans 13 residues. Trimming left V 6 bases short and J 6 bases short, with 14 bases between.

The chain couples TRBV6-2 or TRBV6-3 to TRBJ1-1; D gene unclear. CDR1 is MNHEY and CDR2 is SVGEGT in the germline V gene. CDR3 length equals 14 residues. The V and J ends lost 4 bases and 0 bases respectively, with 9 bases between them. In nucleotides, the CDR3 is TGTGCCAGCAGTTGGGCAGGACTGAACACTGAAGCTTTCTTT. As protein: CASSWAGLNTEAFF.

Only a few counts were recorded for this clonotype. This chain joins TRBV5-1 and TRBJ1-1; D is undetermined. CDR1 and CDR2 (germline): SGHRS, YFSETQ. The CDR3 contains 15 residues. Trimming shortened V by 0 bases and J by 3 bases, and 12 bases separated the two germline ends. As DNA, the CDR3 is TGCGCCAGCAGCTTGGCCAAGTGGGGTGACACTGAAGCTTTCTTT. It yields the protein CASSLAKWGDTEAFF.

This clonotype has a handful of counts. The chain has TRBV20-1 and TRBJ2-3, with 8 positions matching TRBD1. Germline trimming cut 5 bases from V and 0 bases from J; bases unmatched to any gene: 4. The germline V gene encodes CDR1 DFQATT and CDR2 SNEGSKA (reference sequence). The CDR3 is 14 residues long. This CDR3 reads CSAAGTGSTDTQYF. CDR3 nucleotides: TGCAGTGCTGCCGGGACAGGTAGCACAGATACGCAGTATTTT.